The rows below give T cell receptor beta chains drawn from one sample of a study of T cell responses to AZD1222 COVID-19 vaccine. Sequencing used immunoSEQ multiplex PCR; TCRdb keeps in-frame clones, though not all of them. Of approximately 75,000 clones listed, under 90% are singletons. The source was peripheral blood, collected 28 days after the second AZD1222 dose. The receptors were gathered from an adult who received the AZD1222 COVID-19 vaccine. Both conserved end residues are trimmed from each CDR3.

TRBV19 | ASSTLALGADTQY
TRBV30 | ALTGGGYGYT
TRBV24-1 | ATSPAGNQPQH
TRBV5-5 | ASSLEGTGLIGEQY
TRBV4-1 | ASSQGQGSNYGYT
TRBV5-1 | ASSASSGYGYT
TRBV5-1 | ASSLGGTSEAF
TRBV28 | ASRVDRDYGYT
TRBV7-3 | ASSSYGSYNSPLH
TRBV21-1 | ASSKLGNEKLF
TRBV4-1 | ASSPRQGGSIAGYT
TRBV28 | ASRFQGSGNTIY
TRBV18 | ASSPPSVGGEAF
TRBV9 | ASSFGTLNEQY
TRBV5-1 | ARKLAGAPNSYNEQF
TRBV12-2 | ASRLARFLVPETQY
TRBV2 | ASSEEGDTQY
TRBV4-3 | ASSQESYRPTGELF
TRBV5-8 | ASHPRAQIRLDTEAF
TRBV7-8 | ASSLTPLGRDQPQH
TRBV7-2 | ASSNPTGGERETQY
TRBV12-3/TRBV12-4 | ASSLARGTEQY
TRBV6-5 | ASSSPGQGFEKLF
TRBV7-9 | ASSLIGSPGSGANVLT
TRBV5-8 | ASSPIWGRGDEAF
TRBV30 | AWMGAGEYGYT
TRBV7-8 | ASSFQRATTYEQY
TRBV5-5 | ASSFFSLGTGELF
TRBV7-8 | ASSLGRRGRNYGYT
TRBV5-8 | ASRHGLAGATGELF
TRBV6-1 | ASSDGTGYNEQF
TRBV15 | ATSQPARGTDTQY
TRBV15 | ATSNVRGTPYEQY
TRBV3-1/TRBV3-2 | ASSSSGTKIRDTQY
TRBV30 | AWTRGDPGEGQPQH
TRBV9 | ASSVAMGPGYGYT
TRBV2 | ASRAGTLSNQPQH
TRBV3-1/TRBV3-2 | ASSQDGLGLARDTQY
TRBV18 | ASSPGQGRDNGYT
TRBV2 | ASGDDRGWNQPQH
TRBV6-5 | ASSYRDFTDTQY
TRBV27 | ASSSLTALRTQY
TRBV3-1/TRBV3-2 | ASSQAGSDQPQH
TRBV7-2 | ASSLGTPGGYGNTIY
TRBV7-6 | ASSLDDSSSYEQY
TRBV12-5 | ASGLVQGSEAEAF
TRBV12-3/TRBV12-4 | ASRRQHNSPLH
TRBV5-4 | ASSSPTGSYEQY
TRBV18 | ASSPDGQETQY
TRBV24-1 | ATSESGTNYGYT
TRBV7-9 | ASSLSNTEAF
TRBV13 | ASSPDSSSPLH
TRBV6-2/TRBV6-3 | ASSYRGQQDSPLH